Following are 27 T cell receptor beta chains from one sample sequenced in a study of STAT5B mutations in CD4+ large granular lymphocyte leukemia. TCRdb keeps only in-frame clones here, not all; method: immunoSEQ multiplex PCR. The table records 30,000 to 40,000 clones, 85% of them present only once. Sequencing was performed on CD4+ T cells from blood buffy coats. All receptors come from a human donor in good health.

This rearrangement joins TRBV5-1 to TRBJ1-4, with unresolved D. The V gene lost 0 bases and the J gene lost 0 bases, with 12 bases spanning the gap. The CDR3 consists of 17 residues. CDR1 is SGHRS, CDR2 YFSETQ, per germline. CDR3 amino acids: CASSLGVTEATNEKLFF. CDR3 in DNA: TGCGCCAGCAGCTTGGGGGTTACAGAGGCAACTAATGAAAAACTGTTTTTT.

This chain connects TRBV14 to TRBJ2-3, with 13 bases matching TRBD2. Germline assignment: CDR1 SGHDN and CDR2 FVKESK. This CDR3 spans 17 amino acids. V shed 2 bases, J shed 4 bases, and the junction held 6 bases outside the gene matches. The CDR3 reads CASSQFPGLAGPDTQYF. DNA of the CDR3: TGTGCCAGCAGCCAATTTCCGGGACTAGCGGGGCCAGATACGCAGTATTTT.

In its sample, this clone was seen once. This chain links TRBV18 with TRBJ2-3, with D maybe TRBD2 (5 bases). Deletions cut 3 bases from V and 3 bases from J, with 7 bases between. From germline, CDR1 is KGHSH and CDR2 LQKENI. This CDR3 is built from 13 residues. CDR3 sequence reads: CASSPGVTDTQYF. The CDR3 DNA reads TGTGCCAGCTCACCGGGAGTAACAGATACGCAGTATTTT.

The chain employs TRBV5-5 and TRBJ2-5; maybe TRBD2 (5 bases). The CDR3 covers 12 residues. CDR1 SGHKS and CDR2 YYEKEE come from the germline V gene (reference sequence). V was shortened by 3 bases and J by 4 bases, with 7 bases between the two germline ends. CDR3 region: CASSYGGETQYF. As DNA, the CDR3 is TGTGCCAGCAGCTACGGAGGAGAGACCCAGTACTTC.

The J gene is TRBJ2-7, the V gene TRBV19; D is ambiguous. The germline V gene encodes CDR1 LNHDA and CDR2 SQIVND (reference sequence). Trimming took off 5 bases at V and 5 bases at J, with 13 bases between the two ends. The CDR3 runs to 13 residues. The CDR3 nucleotides are TGTGCCAGTAGTTTCACTATAGGCCACGAGCAGTACTTC. Protein: CASSFTIGHEQYF.

Here the CDR3 reads CASSVAGTTDTQYF. The CDR3 nucleotides read TGTGCCAGCAGCGTAGCTGGGACAACAGATACGCAGTATTTT. The V gene is TRBV9, the J gene TRBJ2-3, with a possible D match to TRBD1 (6 bases). CDR3 length: 14 amino acids. Per the germline V gene, CDR1 is SGDLS and CDR2 is YYNGEE. The V end lost 0 bases, the J end lost 3 bases, and 8 bases lay between the germline ends.

This chain connects TRBV7-9 to TRBJ1-1, with a tentative D call TRBD1 (5 bases). The V end lost 2 bases, the J end lost 1 base, and 8 bases lay between the germline ends. Germline V gene lookup returns CDR1 SEHNR and CDR2 FQNEAQ (reference sequence). The CDR3 contains 14 residues. DNA for the CDR3: TGTGCCAGCAGCTTAACGGGGGGGAACACTGAAGCTTTCTTT. It codes for CASSLTGGNTEAFF.

The chain joins TRBV28 to TRBJ1-5; 10 bases fit TRBD1. After removal of 8 bases from V and 4 bases from J, the junction contained 5 bases not matched to a gene. Germline loops: CDR1 MDHEN, CDR2 SYDVKM. The CDR3 has 14 amino acids. For the CDR3, the DNA is TGTGCCAGCCGGGGACAGGGGAGTAATCAGCCCCAGCATTTT. Encoded protein: CASRGQGSNQPQHF.

This clone was seen just once. The genes are TRBV6-1 and TRBJ2-7; no firm D call. This CDR3 spans 14 amino acids. CDR1 and CDR2 from the germline V gene are MNHNS and SASEGT. V lost 1 base and J lost 2, with 9 bases in between. CDR3 region: CASSEVGKAYEQYF. CDR3 DNA sequence: TGTGCCAGCAGTGAAGTGGGGAAGGCCTACGAGCAGTACTTC.

The V and J genes are TRBV19 and TRBJ2-5, with D perhaps assigned TRBD1 or TRBD2 (5 bases each). The V gene lost 3 bases and the J gene lost 4 bases, with 9 bases spanning the gap. Per the germline V gene, CDR1 is LNHDA and CDR2 is SQIVND (reference sequence). CDR3 length: 13 residues. CDR3 protein: CASSMGERETQYF. CDR3 DNA: TGTGCCAGTAGTATGGGGGAAAGAGAGACCCAGTACTTC.

The chain combines TRBV2 with TRBJ2-7; D is possibly TRBD1 (6 bases). The germline V and J ends were trimmed by 10 bases and 2 bases, with 12 bases remaining between them. The germline gives CDR1 SNHLY, CDR2 FYNNEI. This CDR3 is 12 amino acids long. The CDR3 coding sequence is TGTGCCATCCGGGACAACACCTACGAGCAGTACTTC. Amino acids: CAIRDNTYEQYF.

This chain links TRBV2 with TRBJ1-2; 8 bases map to TRBD1. CDR3 length: 16 residues. Trimming at V came to 7 bases and at J to 7 bases, leaving 17 bases not matched to a gene. Germline CDR1 is SNHLY and CDR2 is FYNNEI. This CDR3 reads CASNNIPTQGDRGYTF. The CDR3 region has the DNA TGTGCCAGCAATAATATACCGACACAGGGGGATCGTGGCTACACCTTC.

The chain combines TRBV18 with TRBJ1-5, with no clear D. CDR3 length: 13 amino acids. Looked up from germline, CDR1 is KGHSH and CDR2 is LQKENI. Trimming shortened V by 2 bases and J by 5 bases, and 7 bases separated the two germline ends. The CDR3 sequence: CASSPGRYQPQHF. In nucleotides, the CDR3 is TGTGCCAGCTCACCAGGCAGATATCAGCCCCAGCATTTT.

The V call is TRBV5-1, the J call TRBJ2-1, with 13 bases lining up with TRBD2. Trimming cost V 5 bases and J 5 bases; bases outside gene matches: 7. CDR1 is SGHRS, CDR2 YFSETQ, per germline. The CDR3 length is 16 residues. The CDR3 loop reads CASSQNGLAGDNEQFF. The CDR3 bases are TGCGCCAGCAGTCAGAACGGACTAGCGGGGGACAATGAGCAGTTCTTC. Together with reference TRBV5-1 and TRBJ2-1, the CDR3 gives the full variable domain: KAGVTQTPRYLIKTRGQQVTLSCSPISGHRSVSWYQQTPGQGLQFLFEYFSETQRNKGNFPGRFSGRQFSNSRSEMNVSTLELGDSALYLCASSQNGLAGDNEQFFGPGTRLTVL.

The table lists this clone with a few counts. J is TRBJ2-1 and V is TRBV19, with TRBD1 as a possible D gene (7 bases). CDR1 LNHDA and CDR2 SQIVND come from the germline V gene (reference sequence). The CDR3 has 15 amino acids. Trimming pared 3 bases from V and 8 bases from J, leaving 17 bases between. The CDR3 coding sequence is TGTGCCAGTAGTATCATCCCGCAGGGGGGCCATGAGCAGTTCTTC. Translated: CASSIIPQGGHEQFF. Full variable domain (outside the CDR3, taken from reference TRBV19 and TRBJ2-1): DGGITQSPKYLFRKEGQNVTLSCEQNLNHDAMYWYRQDPGQGLRLIYYSQIVNDFQKGDIAEGYSVSREKKESFPLTVTSAQKNPTAFYLCASSIIPQGGHEQFFGPGTRLTVL.

J is TRBJ1-5 and V is TRBV19; no definite D call. The germline gives CDR1 LNHDA, CDR2 SQIVND (reference sequence). The CDR3 sequence is 13 residues long. V shed 5 bases and J shed 4 bases, with 9 bases lying between them. The CDR3 DNA is TGTGCCAGTAGTGATCTGGGTAATCAGCCCCAGCATTTT. Its translation is CASSDLGNQPQHF.

The V gene is TRBV7-9, the J gene TRBJ1-2; unclear D gene. V lost 3 bases and J lost 8, with 13 bases in between. The CDR3 loop spans 13 amino acids. Per germline, CDR1 SEHNR and CDR2 FQNEAQ (reference sequence). The CDR3 loop is CASSFTDSDGYTF. CDR3 sequence (DNA): TGTGCCAGCAGCTTTACGGACTCCGACGGCTACACCTTC.

The V call is TRBV28, the J call TRBJ1-4; 9 bases line up with TRBD1. V lost 3 bases to trimming and J lost 12 bases; unmatched junction nucleotides: 11. This CDR3 comprises 15 residues. Germline assignment: CDR1 MDHEN and CDR2 SYDVKM. The CDR3 bases are TGTGCCAGCAGTTTGCCTCTCGGGACAGGGAGAGAACTGTTTTTT. Amino acids: CASSLPLGTGRELFF.

V gene TRBV2 combines with J gene TRBJ1-5, with D tentatively TRBD1 (6 bases). This CDR3 region has 14 residues. Trimming took 6 bases from V and 5 from J, leaving 14 bases between them. Germline CDR1 SNHLY, CDR2 FYNNEI. The CDR3, as DNA: TGTGCCAGCAGGGGACAAGTAACGGATCAGCCCCAGCATTTT. Protein: CASRGQVTDQPQHF.

The V gene is TRBV19, the J gene TRBJ1-2; 8 nucleotides match TRBD1. Germline V gene data show CDR1 as LNHDA and CDR2 as SQIVND (reference sequence). The V gene end was trimmed by 5 bases and the J gene end by 2 bases; junction bases not matched to a gene: 19. The CDR3 runs to 19 residues. This CDR3 reads CASSSSRTGPQSRNYGYTF. The CDR3 region has the DNA TGTGCCAGTAGTTCCTCTAGGACAGGGCCCCAGTCTCGCAACTATGGCTACACCTTC.

V gene TRBV18 combines with J gene TRBJ2-7; D gene unclear. The V end was cut by 3 bases, the J end by 0 bases, with 12 bases between. This CDR3 is built from 15 residues. Germline V CDR1 and CDR2: KGHSH, LQKENI. DNA of the CDR3: TGTGCCAGCTCACCGACGGTGGTGAACTCCTACGAGCAGTACTTC. The encoded protein is CASSPTVVNSYEQYF.

This clone was seen only once. The rearrangement links TRBV11-2 to TRBJ1-2; D unresolved. The CDR3 loop spans 12 amino acids. V was pared by 4 bases and J by 4 bases, with 7 bases between. Germline V gene lookup returns CDR1 SGHAT and CDR2 FQNNGV. CDR3 coding DNA: TGTGCCAGCAGCTCCCTAAGCTATGGCTACACCTTC. This gives the protein CASSSLSYGYTF.

V usage is TRBV18 and J usage is TRBJ1-4, with D possibly matching TRBD1 (6 bases). CDR1 is KGHSH, CDR2 LQKENI, per germline. This CDR3 contains 16 residues. The germline V and J ends were trimmed by 3 bases and 5 bases, with 16 bases remaining between them. The CDR3 sequence: CASSPPSGRGNEKLFF. The DNA of the CDR3 is TGTGCCAGCTCACCGCCCTCGGGGAGGGGGAATGAAAAACTGTTTTTT.

This sequence joins TRBV27 and TRBJ2-4; the match to TRBD1 covers 8 bases. The ends lost 2 bases at V and 6 bases at J; junction bases unmatched: 3. Germline CDR1 is MNHEY and CDR2 is SMNVEV (reference sequence). The CDR3 totals 14 residues. The CDR3 DNA reads as TGTGCCAGCAGTTTAGCAGGGGGCTTAAACATTCAGTACTTC. It codes for CASSLAGGLNIQYF.

This sequence joins TRBV5-6 and TRBJ2-7, with D possibly matching TRBD1 (8 bases). CDR1 is SGHDT and CDR2 is YYEEEE in the germline V gene. The length of the CDR3 is 13 residues. Trimming cost V 2 bases and J 6 bases, with 12 bases left between them. The CDR3 DNA follows: TGTGCCAGCAGCTTAACAGGGGGGGGCGAGCAGTACTTC. It codes for CASSLTGGGEQYF.

This clone was detected only once. The chain uses TRBV7-9 and TRBJ2-3; perhaps TRBD1 as D (6 bases). The germline V and J ends were trimmed by 7 bases and 1 base, with 15 bases remaining between them. The germline V gene has CDR1 SEHNR and CDR2 FQNEAQ (reference sequence). The length of the CDR3 is 15 residues. DNA of the CDR3: TGTGCCAGCACCCAGGGGTCAGGGCGCACAGATACGCAGTATTTT. Translating it yields CASTQGSGRTDTQYF. Combining the CDR3 with reference TRBV7-9 and TRBJ2-3 gives the whole variable domain DTGVSQNPRHKITKRGQNVTFRCDPISEHNRLYWYRQTLGQGPEFLTYFQNEAQLEKSRLLSDRFSAERPKGSFSTLEIQRTEQGDSAMYLCASTQGSGRTDTQYFGPGTRLTVL.

The chain carries TRBV5-1 and TRBJ2-5; no reliable D call. The germline gives CDR1 SGHRS, CDR2 YFSETQ. The germline V and J ends were trimmed by 0 bases and 5 bases, with 20 bases remaining between them. CDR3 length: 17 residues. CDR3 sequence: CASSLVRETYALETQYF. DNA for the CDR3: TGCGCCAGCAGCTTGGTCCGTGAGACGTATGCGCTGGAGACCCAGTACTTC.